A single sample gave rise to the 8 T cell receptor beta chains below, sequenced in a study of early stage breast cancer tumors. This table comes from immunoSEQ multiplex PCR, and its TCRdb copy is limited to in-frame clones, with some not included. Here the sample spans roughly 14,000 clones, roughly 83% being singletons. Sample: normal breast tissue next to the tumor. These receptor sequences come from a person aged 30-39 years with breast cancer.

The CDR3 nucleotides read TGTGCCAGCAGTTACTCCCCGGAGGGAAACTATGGCTACACCTTC. Protein sequence: CASSYSPEGNYGYTF. The chain employs TRBV6-5 and TRBJ1-2; D not resolved. The CDR3 has 15 residues. The germline V gene encodes CDR1 MNHEY and CDR2 SVGAGI. Trimming took 0 bases from V and 2 from J, leaving 10 bases between them.

The genes are TRBV27 and TRBJ1-2, with no clear D. The CDR3 is 12 residues long. Germline CDR1 MNHEY, CDR2 SMNVEV (reference sequence). Trimming stripped 6 bases from V and 2 bases from J, with 7 bases between. The CDR3 here is CASSERNYGYTF. CDR3 nucleotides: TGTGCCAGCAGCGAGAGAAACTATGGCTACACCTTC.

The chain is built from TRBV12-5 and TRBJ2-7, with 8 bases identical to TRBD2. The CDR3 has 16 amino acids. The V gene end was trimmed by 0 bases and the J gene end by 7 bases; junction bases not matched to a gene: 11. Germline loops: CDR1 LGHNT, CDR2 FRNRAP. CDR3 residues: CASGLVRRGGENEQYF. CDR3 nucleotide sequence: TGTGCTAGTGGTTTGGTACGTCGGGGGGGGGAAAATGAGCAGTACTTC. Full variable domain (remainder filled in from reference TRBV12-5 and TRBJ2-7): DARVTQTPRHKVTEMGQEVTMRCQPILGHNTVFWYRQTMMQGLELLAYFRNRAPLDDSGMPKDRFSAEMPDATLATLKIQPSEPRDSAVYFCASGLVRRGGENEQYFGPGTRLTVT.

The rearrangement links TRBV7-9 to TRBJ2-7, with 13 bases lining up with TRBD2. Germline-derived CDR1 and CDR2 are SEHNR and FQNEAQ (reference sequence). The CDR3 loop spans 17 amino acids. The V and J ends lost 4 bases and 2 bases, in that order; junction bases with no gene match: 8. The CDR3 DNA follows: TGTGCCAGCAGCTGGACCCCCGGGACTAGCGGGACCTACGAGCAGTACTTC. It encodes CASSWTPGTSGTYEQYF.

The chain employs TRBV6-5 and TRBJ2-7; D gene ambiguous. CDR1 and CDR2 (germline): MNHEY, SVGAGI. The length of the CDR3 is 14 residues. Deletions cut 2 bases from V and 0 bases from J, with 8 bases between. The CDR3 coding sequence is TGTGCCAGCAGTTACGAATGGGACTCCTACGAGCAGTACTTC. Encoded protein: CASSYEWDSYEQYF.

The chain employs TRBV7-6 and TRBJ2-7; D call uncertain. Per germline, CDR1 SGHVS and CDR2 FNYEAQ. This CDR3 has 13 amino acids. V shed 1 base and J shed 4 bases, with 8 bases lying between them. CDR3 DNA: TGTGCCAGCAGCTTAGGGAGTCGGTACGAGCAGTACTTC. Its translation: CASSLGSRYEQYF.

CDR3 protein: CASSEAPGQGAGELFF. CDR3 sequence (DNA): TGTGCCAGCAGTGAAGCTCCGGGACAGGGCGCAGGGGAGCTGTTTTTT. The chain combines TRBV6-1 with TRBJ2-2, with TRBD1 matching 9 bases. This CDR3 region has 16 residues. V was clipped by 0 bases and J by 8 bases; unmatched bases: 7. CDR1 MNHNS and CDR2 SASEGT come from the germline V gene.

This chain joins TRBV30 and TRBJ2-3; 11 bases match TRBD2. Germline CDR1 is GTSNPN and CDR2 is SVGIG (reference sequence). Trimming at V came to 0 bases and at J to 3 bases, leaving 2 bases not matched to a gene. This CDR3 region has 15 residues. The chain's CDR3 is CAWSVGLAATDTQYF. The CDR3 DNA is TGTGCCTGGAGTGTGGGACTAGCGGCGACAGATACGCAGTATTTT. Variable domain in full (rest from reference TRBV30 and TRBJ2-3): SQTIHQWPATLVQPVGSPLSLECTVEGTSNPNLYWYRQAAGRGLQLLFYSVGIGQISSEVPQNLSASRPQDRQFILSSKKLLLSDSGFYLCAWSVGLAATDTQYFGPGTRLTVL.